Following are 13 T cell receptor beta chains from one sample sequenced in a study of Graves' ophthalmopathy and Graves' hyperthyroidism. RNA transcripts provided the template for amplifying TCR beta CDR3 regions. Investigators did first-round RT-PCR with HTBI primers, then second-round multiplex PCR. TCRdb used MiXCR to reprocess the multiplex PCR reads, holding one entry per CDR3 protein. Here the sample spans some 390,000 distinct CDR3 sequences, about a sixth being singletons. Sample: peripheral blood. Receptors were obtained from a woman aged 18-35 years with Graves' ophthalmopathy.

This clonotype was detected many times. This CDR3 is CASSRGMNTEAFF. The CDR3 DNA follows: TGTGCCAGCAGCCGGGGGATGAACACTGAAGCTTTCTTT. The chain has TRBV7-2 and TRBJ1-1; D might be TRBD1 (5 bases). The CDR3 has 13 residues. Trimming removed 5 bases from V and 0 bases from J, with 7 bases in between. The V gene's germline CDR1 is SGHTA and CDR2 FQGNSA.

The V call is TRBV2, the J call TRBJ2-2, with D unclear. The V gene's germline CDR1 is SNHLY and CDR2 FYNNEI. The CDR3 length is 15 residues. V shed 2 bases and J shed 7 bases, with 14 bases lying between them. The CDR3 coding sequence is TGTGCCAGCAGTGAACCTCCTCCCGCGCTCGGGGAGCTGTTTTTT. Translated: CASSEPPPALGELFF.

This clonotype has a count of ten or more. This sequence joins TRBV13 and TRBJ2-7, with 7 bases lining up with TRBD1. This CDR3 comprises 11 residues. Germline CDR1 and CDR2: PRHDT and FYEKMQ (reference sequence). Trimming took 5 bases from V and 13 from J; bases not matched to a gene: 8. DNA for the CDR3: TGTGCCAGCAGCAAAGGGGGCACCTTTTACTTC. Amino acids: CASSKGGTFYF.

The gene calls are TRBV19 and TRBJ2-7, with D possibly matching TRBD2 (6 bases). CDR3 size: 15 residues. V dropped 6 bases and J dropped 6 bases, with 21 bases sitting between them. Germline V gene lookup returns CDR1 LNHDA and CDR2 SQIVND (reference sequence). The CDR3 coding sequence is TGTGCCAGTAGCCAGGGACTCCAGGAATACTTCGAGCAGTACTTC. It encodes CASSQGLQEYFEQYF.

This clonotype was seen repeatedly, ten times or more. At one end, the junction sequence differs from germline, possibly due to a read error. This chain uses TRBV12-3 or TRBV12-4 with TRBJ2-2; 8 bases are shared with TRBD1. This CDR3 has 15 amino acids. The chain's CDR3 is CASSFPTGDTGELFF. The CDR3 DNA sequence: TGTGCCAGCAGTTTCCCGACAGGGGACACCGGGGAGCTATTTTTT.

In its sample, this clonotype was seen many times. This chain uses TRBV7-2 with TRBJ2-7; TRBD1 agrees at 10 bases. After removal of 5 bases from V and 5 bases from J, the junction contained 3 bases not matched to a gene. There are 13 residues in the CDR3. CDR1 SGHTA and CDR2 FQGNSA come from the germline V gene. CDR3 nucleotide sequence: TGTGCCAGCAGCCGGGGACAGGGGAACGAGCAGTACTTC. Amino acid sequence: CASSRGQGNEQYF.

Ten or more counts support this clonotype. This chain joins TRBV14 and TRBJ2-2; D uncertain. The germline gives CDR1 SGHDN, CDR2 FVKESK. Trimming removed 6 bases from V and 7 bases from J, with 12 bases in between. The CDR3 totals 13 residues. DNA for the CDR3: TGTGCCAGCAGTCAAAGCGCGGTCGGGGAGCTGTTTTTT. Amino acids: CASSQSAVGELFF.

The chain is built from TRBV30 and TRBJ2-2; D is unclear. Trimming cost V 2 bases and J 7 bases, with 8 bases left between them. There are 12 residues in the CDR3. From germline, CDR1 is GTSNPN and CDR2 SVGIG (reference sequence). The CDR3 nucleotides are TGTGCCTGGAGTTCTCTATTCGGGGAGCTGTTTTTT. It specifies CAWSSLFGELFF. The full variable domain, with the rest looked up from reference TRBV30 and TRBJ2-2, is SQTIHQWPATLVQPVGSPLSLECTVEGTSNPNLYWYRQAAGRGLQLLFYSVGIGQISSEVPQNLSASRPQDRQFILSSKKLLLSDSGFYLCAWSSLFGELFFGEGSRLTVL.

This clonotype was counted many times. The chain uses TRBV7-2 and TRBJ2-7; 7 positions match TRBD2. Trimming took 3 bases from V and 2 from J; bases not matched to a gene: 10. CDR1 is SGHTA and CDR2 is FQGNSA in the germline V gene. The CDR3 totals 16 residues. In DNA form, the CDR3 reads TGTGCCAGCAGCTTCCCGACCGGGACTACACCCTACGAGCAGTACTTC. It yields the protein CASSFPTGTTPYEQYF.

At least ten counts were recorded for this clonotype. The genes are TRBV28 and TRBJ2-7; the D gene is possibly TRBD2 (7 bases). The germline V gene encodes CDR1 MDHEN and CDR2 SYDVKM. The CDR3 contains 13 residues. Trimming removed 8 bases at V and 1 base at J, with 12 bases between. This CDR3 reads CASRGAGSYEQYF. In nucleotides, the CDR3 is TGTGCCAGCCGGGGGGCGGGGTCCTACGAGCAGTACTTC.

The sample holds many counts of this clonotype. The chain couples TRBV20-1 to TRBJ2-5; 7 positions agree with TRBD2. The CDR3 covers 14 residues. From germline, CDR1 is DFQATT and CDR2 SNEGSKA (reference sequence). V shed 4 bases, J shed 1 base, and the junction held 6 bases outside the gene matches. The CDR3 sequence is CSANSAGTQETQYF. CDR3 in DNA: TGCAGTGCTAACTCAGCGGGGACCCAAGAGACCCAGTACTTC.

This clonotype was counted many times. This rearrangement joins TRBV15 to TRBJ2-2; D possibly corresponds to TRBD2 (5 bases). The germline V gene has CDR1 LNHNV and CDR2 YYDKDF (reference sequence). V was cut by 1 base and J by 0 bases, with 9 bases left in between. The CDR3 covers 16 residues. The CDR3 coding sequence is TGTGCCACCAGCAGAGCCGCTAGCTCGAACACCGGGGAGCTGTTTTTT. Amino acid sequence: CATSRAASSNTGELFF.

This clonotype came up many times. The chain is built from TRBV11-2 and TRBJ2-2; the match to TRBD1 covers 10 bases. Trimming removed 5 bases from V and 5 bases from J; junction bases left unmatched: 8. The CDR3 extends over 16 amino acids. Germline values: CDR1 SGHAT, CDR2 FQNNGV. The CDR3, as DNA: TGTGCCAGCAGCCCGAGACAGGGGGCAGGTACCGGGGAGCTGTTTTTT. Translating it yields CASSPRQGAGTGELFF.